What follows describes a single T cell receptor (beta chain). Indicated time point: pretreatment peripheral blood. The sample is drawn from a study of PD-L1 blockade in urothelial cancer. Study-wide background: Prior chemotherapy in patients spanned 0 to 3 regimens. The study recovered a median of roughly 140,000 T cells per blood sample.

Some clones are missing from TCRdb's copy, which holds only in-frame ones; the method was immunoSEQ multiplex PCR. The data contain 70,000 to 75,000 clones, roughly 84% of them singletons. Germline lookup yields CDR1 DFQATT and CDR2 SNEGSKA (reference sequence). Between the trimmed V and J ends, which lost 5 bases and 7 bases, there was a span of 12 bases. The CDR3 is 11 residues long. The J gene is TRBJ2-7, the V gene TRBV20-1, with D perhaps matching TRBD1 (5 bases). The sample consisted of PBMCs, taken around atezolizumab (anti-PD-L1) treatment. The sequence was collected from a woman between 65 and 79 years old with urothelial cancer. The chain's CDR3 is CSAEGVGEQYF. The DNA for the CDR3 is TGCAGTGCTGAAGGGGTAGGTGAGCAGTACTTC.